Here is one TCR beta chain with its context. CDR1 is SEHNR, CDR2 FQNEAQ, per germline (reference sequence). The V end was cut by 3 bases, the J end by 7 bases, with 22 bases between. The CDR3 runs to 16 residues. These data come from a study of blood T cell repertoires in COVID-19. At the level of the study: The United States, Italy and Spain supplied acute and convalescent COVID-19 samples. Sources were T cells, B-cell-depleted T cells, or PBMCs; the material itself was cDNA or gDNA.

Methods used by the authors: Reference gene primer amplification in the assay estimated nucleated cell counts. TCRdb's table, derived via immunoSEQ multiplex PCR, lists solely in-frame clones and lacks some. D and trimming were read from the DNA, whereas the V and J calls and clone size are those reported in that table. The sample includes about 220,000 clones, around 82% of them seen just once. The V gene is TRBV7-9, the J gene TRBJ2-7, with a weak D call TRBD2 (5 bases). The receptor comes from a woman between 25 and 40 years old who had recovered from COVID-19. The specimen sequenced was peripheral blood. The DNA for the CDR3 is TGTGCCAGCAGCTTTGCGGCGGTCGGGGTAGCGAAGGAGCAGTACTTC. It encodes CASSFAAVGVAKEQYF.